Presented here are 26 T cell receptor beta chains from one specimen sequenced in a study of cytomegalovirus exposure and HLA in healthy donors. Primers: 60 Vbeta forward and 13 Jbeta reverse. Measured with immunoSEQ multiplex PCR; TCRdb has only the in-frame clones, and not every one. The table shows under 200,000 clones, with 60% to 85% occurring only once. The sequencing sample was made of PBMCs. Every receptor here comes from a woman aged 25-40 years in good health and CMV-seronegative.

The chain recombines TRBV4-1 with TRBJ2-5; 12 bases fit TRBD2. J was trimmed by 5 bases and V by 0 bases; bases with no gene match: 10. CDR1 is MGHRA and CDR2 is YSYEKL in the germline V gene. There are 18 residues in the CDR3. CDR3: CASSQDWASGGARETQYF. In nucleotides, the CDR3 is TGCGCCAGCAGCCAAGATTGGGCTAGCGGGGGGGCTCGGGAGACCCAGTACTTC.

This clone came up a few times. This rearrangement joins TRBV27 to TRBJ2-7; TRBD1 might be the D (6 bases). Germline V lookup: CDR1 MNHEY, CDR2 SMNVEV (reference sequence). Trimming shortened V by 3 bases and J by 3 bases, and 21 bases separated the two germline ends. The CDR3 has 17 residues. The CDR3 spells CASSFKPPGQEDYEQYF. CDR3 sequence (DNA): TGTGCCAGCAGTTTCAAGCCCCCGGGACAAGAGGACTACGAGCAGTACTTC.

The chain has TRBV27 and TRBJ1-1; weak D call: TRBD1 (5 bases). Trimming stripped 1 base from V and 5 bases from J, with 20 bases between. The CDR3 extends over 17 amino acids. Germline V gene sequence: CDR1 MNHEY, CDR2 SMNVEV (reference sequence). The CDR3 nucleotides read TGTGCCAGCAGTTTATATCCCCGAGACAGAACGGGTACTGAAGCTTTCTTT. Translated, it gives CASSLYPRDRTGTEAFF.

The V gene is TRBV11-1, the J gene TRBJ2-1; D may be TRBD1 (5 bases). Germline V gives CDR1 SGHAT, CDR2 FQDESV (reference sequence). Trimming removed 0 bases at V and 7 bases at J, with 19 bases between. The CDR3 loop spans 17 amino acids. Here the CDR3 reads CASSLAPPGKLFNEQFF. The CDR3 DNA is TGTGCCAGCAGCTTAGCCCCTCCAGGGAAACTGTTTAATGAGCAGTTCTTC.

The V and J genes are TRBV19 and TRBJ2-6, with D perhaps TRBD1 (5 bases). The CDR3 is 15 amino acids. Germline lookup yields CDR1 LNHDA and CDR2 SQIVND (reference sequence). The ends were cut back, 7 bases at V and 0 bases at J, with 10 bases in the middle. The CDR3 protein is CASTLGDSGANVLTF. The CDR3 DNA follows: TGTGCCAGTACTTTAGGGGACTCTGGGGCCAACGTCCTGACTTTC.

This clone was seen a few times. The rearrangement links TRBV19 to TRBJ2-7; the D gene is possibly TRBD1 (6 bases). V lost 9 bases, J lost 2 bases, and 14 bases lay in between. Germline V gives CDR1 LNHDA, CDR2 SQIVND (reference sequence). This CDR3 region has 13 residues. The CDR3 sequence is CASTEQGTYEQYF. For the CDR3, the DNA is TGTGCCAGCACCGAGCAGGGGACCTACGAGCAGTACTTC.

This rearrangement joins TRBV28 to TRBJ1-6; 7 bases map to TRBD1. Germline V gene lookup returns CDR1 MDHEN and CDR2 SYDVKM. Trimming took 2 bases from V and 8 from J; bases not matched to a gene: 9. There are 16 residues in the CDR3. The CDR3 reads CASSLGDSILYSPLHF. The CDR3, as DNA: TGTGCCAGCAGTTTAGGGGACAGCATACTTTATTCACCCCTCCACTTT.

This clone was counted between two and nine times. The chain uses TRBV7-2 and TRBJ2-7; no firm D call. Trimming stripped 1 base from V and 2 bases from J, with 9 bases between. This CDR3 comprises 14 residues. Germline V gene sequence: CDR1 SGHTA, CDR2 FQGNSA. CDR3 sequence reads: CASSLERRTYEQYF. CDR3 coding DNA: TGTGCCAGCAGCTTAGAAAGGAGAACCTACGAGCAGTACTTC.

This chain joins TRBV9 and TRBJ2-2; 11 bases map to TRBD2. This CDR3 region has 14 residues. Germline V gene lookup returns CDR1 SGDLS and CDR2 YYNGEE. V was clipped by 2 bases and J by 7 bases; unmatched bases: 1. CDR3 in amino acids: CASSVSGRGGELFF. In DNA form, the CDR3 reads TGTGCCAGCAGCGTTAGCGGGAGGGGCGGGGAGCTGTTTTTT.

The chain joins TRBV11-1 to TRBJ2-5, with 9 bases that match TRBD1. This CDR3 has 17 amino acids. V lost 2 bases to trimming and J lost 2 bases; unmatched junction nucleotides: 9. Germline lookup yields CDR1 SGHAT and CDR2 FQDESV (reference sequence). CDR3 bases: TGTGCCAGCAGCTTAACCCAACTTGGGACAGGGCAAGAGACCCAGTACTTC. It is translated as CASSLTQLGTGQETQYF.

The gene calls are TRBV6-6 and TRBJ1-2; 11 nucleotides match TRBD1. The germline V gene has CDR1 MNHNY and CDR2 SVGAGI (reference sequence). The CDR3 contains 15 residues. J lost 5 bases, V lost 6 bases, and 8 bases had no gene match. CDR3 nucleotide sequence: TGTGCCAGCAGATCCGGGACAGGGGGAATATATGGCTACACCTTC. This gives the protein CASRSGTGGIYGYTF.

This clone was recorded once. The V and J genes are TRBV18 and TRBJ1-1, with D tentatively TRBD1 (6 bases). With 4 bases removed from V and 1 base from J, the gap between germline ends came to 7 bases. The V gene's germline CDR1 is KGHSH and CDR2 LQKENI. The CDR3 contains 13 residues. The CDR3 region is CASSLQGNTEAFF. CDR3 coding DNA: TGTGCCAGCTCACTACAGGGGAACACTGAAGCTTTCTTT. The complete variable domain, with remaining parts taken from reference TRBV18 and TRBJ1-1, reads NAGVMQNPRHLVRRRGQEARLRCSPMKGHSHVYWYRQLPEEGLKFMVYLQKENIIDESGMPKERFSAEFPKEGPSILRIQQVVRGDSAAYFCASSLQGNTEAFFGQGTRLTVV.

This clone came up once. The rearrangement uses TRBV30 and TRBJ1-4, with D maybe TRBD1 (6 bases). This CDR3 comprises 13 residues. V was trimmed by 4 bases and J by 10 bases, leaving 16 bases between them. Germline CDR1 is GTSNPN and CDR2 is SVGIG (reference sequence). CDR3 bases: TGTGCCTGGACCCACAGGGATTTCGGAAAACTGTTTTTT. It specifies CAWTHRDFGKLFF.

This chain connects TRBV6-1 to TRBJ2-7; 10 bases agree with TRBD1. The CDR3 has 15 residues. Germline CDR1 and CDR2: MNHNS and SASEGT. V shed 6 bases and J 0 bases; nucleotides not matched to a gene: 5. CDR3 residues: CASRPWTGGSYEQYF. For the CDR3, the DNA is TGTGCCAGCAGACCCTGGACAGGGGGCTCCTACGAGCAGTACTTC.

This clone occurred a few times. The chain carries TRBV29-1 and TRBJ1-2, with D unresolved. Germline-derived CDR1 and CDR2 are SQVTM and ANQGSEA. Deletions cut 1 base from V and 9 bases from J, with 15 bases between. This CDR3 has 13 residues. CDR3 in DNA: TGCAGCGTTGAAGTGGGCAATGGGTTAAGCTACACCTTC. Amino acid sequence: CSVEVGNGLSYTF.

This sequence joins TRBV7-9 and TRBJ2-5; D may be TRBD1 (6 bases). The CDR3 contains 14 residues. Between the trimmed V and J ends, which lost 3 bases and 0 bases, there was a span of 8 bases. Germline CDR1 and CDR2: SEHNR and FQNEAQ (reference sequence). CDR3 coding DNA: TGTGCCAGCAGCTTCTGGGACAACCAAGAGACCCAGTACTTC. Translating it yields CASSFWDNQETQYF. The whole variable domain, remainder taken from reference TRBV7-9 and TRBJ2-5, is DTGVSQNPRHKITKRGQNVTFRCDPISEHNRLYWYRQTLGQGPEFLTYFQNEAQLEKSRLLSDRFSAERPKGSFSTLEIQRTEQGDSAMYLCASSFWDNQETQYFGPGTRLLVL.

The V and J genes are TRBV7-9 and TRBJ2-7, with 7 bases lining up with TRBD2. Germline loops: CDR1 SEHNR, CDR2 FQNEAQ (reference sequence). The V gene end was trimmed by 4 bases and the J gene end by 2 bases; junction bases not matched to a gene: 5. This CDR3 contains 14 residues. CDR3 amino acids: CASSWSGRAYEQYF. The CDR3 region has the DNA TGTGCCAGCAGCTGGTCTGGGAGGGCCTACGAGCAGTACTTC.

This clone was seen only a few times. CDR3 in amino acids: CASSPRDTGELFF. CDR3 nucleotide sequence: TGTGCCAGCTCACCCAGGGACACCGGGGAGCTGTTTTTT. The chain is built from TRBV18 and TRBJ2-2; maybe TRBD1 (5 bases). V lost 3 bases to trimming and J lost 3 bases, with 5 bases between them. Germline V gene data show CDR1 as KGHSH and CDR2 as LQKENI. CDR3 size: 13 residues.

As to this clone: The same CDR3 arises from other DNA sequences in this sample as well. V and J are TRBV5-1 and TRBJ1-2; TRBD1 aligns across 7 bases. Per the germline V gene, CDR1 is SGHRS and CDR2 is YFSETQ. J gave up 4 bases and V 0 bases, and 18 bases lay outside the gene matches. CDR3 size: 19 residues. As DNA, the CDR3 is TGCGCCAGCAGCTTGGAAGAAGGAGGGAGAACCCGGGACAGCTATGGCTACACCTTC. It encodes CASSLEEGGRTRDSYGYTF.

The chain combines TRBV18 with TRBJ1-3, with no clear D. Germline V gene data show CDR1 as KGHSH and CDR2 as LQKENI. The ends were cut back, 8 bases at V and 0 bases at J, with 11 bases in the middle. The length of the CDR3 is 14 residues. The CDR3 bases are TGTGCCAGCACCCCAGACAACTCTGGAAACACCATATATTTT. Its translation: CASTPDNSGNTIYF. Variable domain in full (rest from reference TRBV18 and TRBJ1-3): NAGVMQNPRHLVRRRGQEARLRCSPMKGHSHVYWYRQLPEEGLKFMVYLQKENIIDESGMPKERFSAEFPKEGPSILRIQQVVRGDSAAYFCASTPDNSGNTIYFGEGSWLTVV.

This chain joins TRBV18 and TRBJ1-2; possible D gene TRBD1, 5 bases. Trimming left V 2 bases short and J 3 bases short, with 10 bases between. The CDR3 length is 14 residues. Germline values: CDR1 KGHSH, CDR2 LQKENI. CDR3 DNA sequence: TGTGCCAGCTCACCAGGGGCAGAAGACTATGGCTACACCTTC. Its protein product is CASSPGAEDYGYTF.

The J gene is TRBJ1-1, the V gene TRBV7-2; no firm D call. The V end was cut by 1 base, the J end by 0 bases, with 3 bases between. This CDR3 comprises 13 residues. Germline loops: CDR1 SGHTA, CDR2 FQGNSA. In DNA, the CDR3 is TGTGCCAGCAGCTTAGGTATGAACACTGAAGCTTTCTTT. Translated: CASSLGMNTEAFF.

CDR3 sequence (DNA): TGTGCCAGCAGTGAAAGGGCGAGGGCGAACACTGAAGCTTTCTTT. It translates to CASSERARANTEAFF. The rearrangement uses TRBV2 and TRBJ1-1; unclear D gene. Germline CDR1 SNHLY, CDR2 FYNNEI. This CDR3 region has 15 residues. The V end lost 2 bases, the J end lost 1 base, and 11 bases lay between the germline ends. Combining the CDR3 with reference TRBV2 and TRBJ1-1 gives the whole variable domain EPEVTQTPSHQVTQMGQEVILRCVPISNHLYFYWYRQILGQKVEFLVSFYNNEISEKSEIFDDQFSVERPDGSNFTLKIRSTKLEDSAMYFCASSERARANTEAFFGQGTRLTVV.

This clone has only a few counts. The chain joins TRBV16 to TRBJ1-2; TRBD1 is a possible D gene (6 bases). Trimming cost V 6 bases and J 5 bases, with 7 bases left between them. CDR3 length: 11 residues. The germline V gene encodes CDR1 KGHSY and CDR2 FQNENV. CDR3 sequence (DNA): TGTGCCAGCAGGCAGGGGTATGGCTACACCTTC. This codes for CASRQGYGYTF.

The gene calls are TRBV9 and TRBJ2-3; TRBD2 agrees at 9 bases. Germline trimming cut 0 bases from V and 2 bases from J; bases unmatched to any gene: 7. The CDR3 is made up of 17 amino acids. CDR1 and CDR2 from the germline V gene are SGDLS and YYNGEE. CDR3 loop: CASSVEGGGVPTDTQYF. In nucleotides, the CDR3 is TGTGCCAGCAGCGTAGAAGGCGGGGGGGTTCCCACAGATACGCAGTATTTT.

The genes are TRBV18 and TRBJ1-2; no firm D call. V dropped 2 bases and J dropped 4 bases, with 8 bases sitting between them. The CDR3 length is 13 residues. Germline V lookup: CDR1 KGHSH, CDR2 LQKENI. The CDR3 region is CASSPGEGYGYTF. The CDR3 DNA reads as TGTGCCAGCTCACCAGGGGAGGGCTATGGCTACACCTTC.